Shown below are 27 T cell receptor beta chains from a single sample sequenced in a study of CXCR3-negative and CXCR3-positive naive CD8 T cells. Study-level points and caveats: TRB CDR3 hydrophobicity was greater in CXCR3-positive naive cells than in CXCR3-negative naive cells.

The authors prepared UMI-labeled TRB cDNA libraries by 5' RACE. TCRdb re-called the 5' RACE reads and gives one entry per CDR3 protein, without DNA. Its listing shows 150,000 or so distinct CDR3 sequences. No antigen has been assigned to these receptors. The specimen sequenced was naive CXCR3+ CD8+ T cells from blood. Subset given: CD45RO-CCR7+CD27+CD95- naive CD8+ T cells expressing CXCR3 (TNR3+). The receptors stem from a human donor in good health. Some clones in this sample may be carry-over from other donors' samples.

This sequence joins TRBV5-1 and TRBJ2-2; without DNA, the TCRdb call of TRBD2 cannot be checked. The V gene's germline CDR1 is SGHRS and CDR2 YFSETQ. This CDR3 is 16 amino acids long. CDR3 protein: CASSLEYPGNTGELFF.

The chain links TRBV20-1 to TRBJ2-7; TCRdb proposes TRBD1, but this gene call is untestable without DNA. CDR1 and CDR2 (germline): DFQATT, SNEGSKA (reference sequence). This CDR3 is built from 13 residues. CDR3 region: CSADRGTSYEQYF.

The V and J genes are TRBV19 and TRBJ2-2. This CDR3 is 13 amino acids long. Germline CDR1 is LNHDA and CDR2 is SQIVND (reference sequence). The CDR3 spells CASPSIKTGELFF.

The genes are TRBV15 and TRBJ1-3. The CDR3 is made up of 15 amino acids. Germline V gene sequence: CDR1 LNHNV, CDR2 YYDKDF (reference sequence). CDR3 in amino acids: CATSSGLNSGNTIYF.

This chain connects TRBV28 to TRBJ1-5. This CDR3 is 14 amino acids long. The germline V gene encodes CDR1 MDHEN and CDR2 SYDVKM. Here the CDR3 reads CASSPGLLNQPQHF.

CDR3 region: CASSKPRHGTSYEQYF. This rearrangement joins TRBV21-1 to TRBJ2-7; TCRdb names TRBD1, which stays unverified in the absence of DNA. TRBV21-1 is designated a pseudogene. This CDR3 comprises 16 residues.

The chain has TRBV20-1 and TRBJ2-5; TCRdb lists TRBD2, though no DNA is available to test this call. Germline V gene data show CDR1 as DFQATT and CDR2 as SNEGSKA (reference sequence). CDR3 length equals 15 residues. The CDR3 reads CSARVWETTQETQYF.

This chain joins TRBV9 and TRBJ2-2; TCRdb lists TRBD1, though no DNA is available to test this call. The CDR3 has 16 amino acids. Per the germline V gene, CDR1 is SGDLS and CDR2 is YYNGEE. The CDR3: CASSASGHPNTGELFF. The whole variable domain, remainder taken from reference TRBV9 and TRBJ2-2, is DSGVTQTPKHLITATGQRVTLRCSPRSGDLSVYWYQQSLDQGLQFLIQYYNGEERAKGNILERFSAQQFPDLHSELNLSSLELGDSALYFCASSASGHPNTGELFFGEGSRLTVL.

This sequence joins TRBV6-5 and TRBJ1-4; TCRdb's D call of TRBD1 is untestable without DNA. Germline V gene sequence: CDR1 MNHEY, CDR2 SVGAGI. This CDR3 contains 15 residues. This CDR3 is CASRPYRDRDEKLFF.

The CDR3 loop is CASSPPRRRKGYEQYF. The chain recombines TRBV7-9 with TRBJ2-7; checking the TCRdb D call of TRBD1 is not possible without DNA. CDR1 is SEHNR, CDR2 FQNEAQ, per germline (reference sequence). CDR3 size: 16 residues.

The chain couples TRBV5-1 to TRBJ2-1; TCRdb designates TRBD2, a call that cannot be tested without DNA. CDR1 SGHRS and CDR2 YFSETQ come from the germline V gene. There are 15 residues in the CDR3. CDR3 amino acids: CASSQDYSSYNEQFF.

The rearrangement uses TRBV4-3 and TRBJ2-5; no DNA is available, so the TRBD2 call from TCRdb remains unchecked. The CDR3 extends over 19 amino acids. Germline values: CDR1 LGHNA, CDR2 YSLEER. CDR3 protein: CASSQETIIGLAGEETQYF.

V is TRBV20-1 and J is TRBJ2-1; there is no DNA to check the TCRdb D call of TRBD1. This CDR3 has 14 amino acids. CDR1 is DFQATT and CDR2 is SNEGSKA in the germline V gene (reference sequence). CDR3 residues: CSALTGGLNNEQFF.

V is TRBV15 and J is TRBJ2-7. Germline lookup yields CDR1 LNHNV and CDR2 YYDKDF (reference sequence). This CDR3 is 15 amino acids long. Here the CDR3 reads CATSRDLSLGNEQYF. The full variable domain, in which reference TRBV15 and TRBJ2-7 provide the parts outside the CDR3, is DAMVIQNPRYQVTQFGKPVTLSCSQTLNHNVMYWYQQKSSQAPKLLFHYYDKDFNNEADTPDNFQSRRPNTSFCFLDIRSPGLGDTAMYLCATSRDLSLGNEQYFGPGTRLTVT.

The chain uses TRBV12-3 or TRBV12-4 and TRBJ2-1; checking the TCRdb D call of TRBD1 is not possible without DNA. The CDR3 extends over 13 amino acids. CDR3: CASRGAPNNEQFF.

The CDR3 spells CASSAVLVGGQQFF. V usage is TRBV25-1 and J usage is TRBJ2-1; TCRdb proposes TRBD2, but this gene call is untestable without DNA. Germline assignment: CDR1 MGHDK and CDR2 SYGVNS. The CDR3 loop spans 14 amino acids.

CDR3 amino acids: CASTPRLGTGSWFYNEQFF. The chain carries TRBV6-2 or TRBV6-3 and TRBJ2-1; without DNA, the TCRdb call of TRBD1 cannot be checked. The length of the CDR3 is 19 residues. The germline CDR1 and CDR2 sequences are MNHEY and SVGEGT.

The chain carries TRBV4-2 and TRBJ2-7; TCRdb reports TRBD1, a call that lacks DNA to check it against. The CDR3 spans 15 residues. Germline V lookup: CDR1 LGHNA, CDR2 YNFKEQ. This CDR3 is CASSHGQGNPYEQYF.

The CDR3 region is CASSQGLAGLYNEQFF. This chain links TRBV4-3 with TRBJ2-1; TCRdb names TRBD2, which stays unverified in the absence of DNA. The CDR3 sequence is 16 residues long. Germline CDR1 LGHNA, CDR2 YSLEER.

The chain has TRBV29-1 and TRBJ2-7; TCRdb selects TRBD2, and the lack of DNA leaves this call unchecked. The CDR3 is 14 residues long. Germline V gives CDR1 SQVTM, CDR2 ANQGSEA. CDR3 sequence: CSARLAGDTYEQYF.

The chain couples TRBV7-3 to TRBJ1-1; absent DNA, TCRdb's TRBD1 call cannot be checked. The CDR3 runs to 14 residues. Per the germline V gene, CDR1 is SGHTA and CDR2 is FQGTGA. This CDR3 is CASSKTGLDTEAFF.

This chain joins TRBV5-1 and TRBJ2-1. The CDR3 spans 15 residues. CDR1 SGHRS and CDR2 YFSETQ come from the germline V gene. This CDR3 is CASGDPLIRVGEQFF.

The CDR3 protein is CASSSTAYEAFF. The rearrangement links TRBV27 to TRBJ1-1. CDR3 length: 12 amino acids. Germline CDR1 reads MNHEY; CDR2 reads SMNVEV (reference sequence).

The V gene is TRBV6-5, the J gene TRBJ2-3. In germline, CDR1 is MNHEY, CDR2 SVGAGI. The CDR3 covers 15 residues. The chain's CDR3 is CASSYNWLSTDTQYF.

This sequence joins TRBV12-3 or TRBV12-4 and TRBJ2-1; there is no DNA to check the TCRdb D call of TRBD1. CDR3 size: 17 residues. The CDR3 loop reads CASSLGQGGRFSNEQFF.

J is TRBJ2-1 and V is TRBV7-9; TCRdb proposes TRBD2, but this gene call is untestable without DNA. The CDR3 runs to 14 residues. The germline V gene has CDR1 SEHNR and CDR2 FQNEAQ (reference sequence). CDR3 loop: CASSDGLGLGEQFF.

This sequence joins TRBV30 and TRBJ2-1; TCRdb indicates TRBD1, and absent DNA this call remains unverified. CDR3 length: 13 amino acids. CDR1 is GTSNPN, CDR2 SVGIG, per germline (reference sequence). The CDR3 loop reads CAWSWDSANEQFF.